This T cell receptor (beta chain) was sequenced for a study of beta chain features in type 1 diabetes. A remark on this clone: The antigen remains undetermined.

Per the germline V gene, CDR1 is SNHLY and CDR2 is FYNNEI. Trimming shortened V by 7 bases and J by 6 bases, and 15 bases separated the two germline ends. The CDR3 spans 14 residues. Study-wide results and caveats: With patients and controls alike, PCR might favor shorter templates to an equal degree. Patients with type 1 diabetes showed fewer VDJ junction insertions and more deletions. Type 1 diabetes patients showed a moderate but significant shortening of TCRB CDR3s in all four CD4+ subsets.

Expressed TCRB transcripts were sequenced, since all the RNA that had been isolated was reverse transcribed. Clones were sequenced by immunoSEQ multiplex PCR, and TCRdb holds only the in-frame ones, with some missing. The table lists about 320,000 clones, 14% of them singletons, with roughly 6.7% in the top ten. This receptor was taken from a man aged 25 to 40 in good health. V usage is TRBV2 and J usage is TRBJ2-2, with D hard to call. Input material: central memory CD4+ T cells from blood. CDR3: CASNVLTTAGELFF. DNA of the CDR3: TGTGCCAGCAACGTCCTGACAACTGCCGGGGAGCTGTTTTTT.